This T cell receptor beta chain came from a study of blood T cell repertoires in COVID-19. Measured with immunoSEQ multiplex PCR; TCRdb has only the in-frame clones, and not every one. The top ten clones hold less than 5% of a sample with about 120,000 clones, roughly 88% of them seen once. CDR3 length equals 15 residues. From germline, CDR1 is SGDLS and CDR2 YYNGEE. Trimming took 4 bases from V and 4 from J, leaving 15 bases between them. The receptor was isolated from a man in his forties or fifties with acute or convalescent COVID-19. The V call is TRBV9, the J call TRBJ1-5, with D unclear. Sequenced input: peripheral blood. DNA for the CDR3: TGTGCCAGCAGCCCTTGTTATGGAGGGAATCAGCCCCAGCATTTT. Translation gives CASSPCYGGNQPQHF.